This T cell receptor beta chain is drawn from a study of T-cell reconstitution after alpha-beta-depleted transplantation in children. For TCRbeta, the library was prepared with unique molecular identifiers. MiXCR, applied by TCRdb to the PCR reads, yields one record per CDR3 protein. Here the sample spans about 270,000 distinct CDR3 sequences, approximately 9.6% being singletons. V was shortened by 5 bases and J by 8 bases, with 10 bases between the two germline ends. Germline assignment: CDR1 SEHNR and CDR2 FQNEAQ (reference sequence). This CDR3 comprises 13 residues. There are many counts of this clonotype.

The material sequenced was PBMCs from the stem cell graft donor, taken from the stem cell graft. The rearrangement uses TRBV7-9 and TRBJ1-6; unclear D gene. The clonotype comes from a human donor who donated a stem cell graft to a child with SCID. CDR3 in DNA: TGTGCCAGCAGCCGATCGCTGGATTCACCCCTCCACTTT. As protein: CASSRSLDSPLHF.